This T cell receptor (beta chain) is drawn from a study of blood T cell repertoires in COVID-19. Overall study context: Samples taken during acute and convalescent COVID-19 were collected in the United States, Italy and Spain. Sample material is recorded as cDNA or gDNA derived from T cells, B-cell-depleted T cells, or PBMCs.

As handled by the study authors: Researchers report that nucleated cell counts were estimated from reference gene primer amplification. Assay used: immunoSEQ multiplex PCR; TCRdb lists only in-frame clones, some missing. That table supplies the V and J calls and clone size; D and trimming were determined from the DNA. The sample lists approximately 79,000 clones, 65% to 90% occurring once. Germline V CDR1 and CDR2: MGHRA, YSYEKL. Trimming took off 2 bases at V and 1 base at J, with 12 bases between the two ends. This CDR3 region has 16 residues. This clone was picked up one time. The source of this sequence is a woman aged 50 to 60 with acute or convalescent COVID-19. J is TRBJ1-5 and V is TRBV4-1; D gene ambiguous. The material sequenced was peripheral blood. The CDR3 sequence: CASSQTGQKSNQPQHF. CDR3 coding DNA: TGCGCCAGCAGCCAAACGGGTCAAAAAAGCAATCAGCCCCAGCATTTT.